This T cell receptor beta chain was sequenced during a study of yellow fever vaccine responses in identical twins. Study-level points and caveats: Twins reportedly showed a vaccine T cell response that seemed partly convergent and partly personalized.

As regards this clonotype: What it recognizes is unknown.

Germline values: CDR1 SGHAT, CDR2 FQNNGV. The length of the CDR3 is 14 residues. Between the trimmed V and J ends, which lost 3 bases and 7 bases, there was a span of 13 bases. One entry per CDR3 protein, called by TCRdb with MiXCR from the RT-PCR reads. The sample consists of around 13,000 distinct CDR3 sequences, roughly 83% of them appearing once. The sequencing here drew on T cells from blood (PBMCs), unsorted or a sorted subset (not recorded which), taken before or after yellow fever vaccination (not recorded which). The sequence was obtained from a young woman who received the yellow fever vaccine. The rearrangement uses TRBV11-2 and TRBJ1-5; possibly TRBD1 for D (6 bases). CDR3 residues: CASSLGLQGQPQHF. The DNA for the CDR3 is TGTGCCAGCAGCTTGGGTCTACAGGGCCAGCCCCAGCATTTT.